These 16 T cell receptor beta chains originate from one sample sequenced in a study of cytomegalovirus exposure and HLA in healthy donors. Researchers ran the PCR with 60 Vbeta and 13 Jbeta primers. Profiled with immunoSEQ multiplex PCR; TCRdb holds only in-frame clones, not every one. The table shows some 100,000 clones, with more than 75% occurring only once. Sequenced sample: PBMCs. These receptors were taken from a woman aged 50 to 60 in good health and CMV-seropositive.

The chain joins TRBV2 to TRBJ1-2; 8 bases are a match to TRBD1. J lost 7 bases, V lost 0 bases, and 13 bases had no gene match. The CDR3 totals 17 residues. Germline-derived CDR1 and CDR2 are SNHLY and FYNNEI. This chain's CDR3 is CASSEAFMGQARRGYTF. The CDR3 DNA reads TGTGCCAGCAGTGAAGCGTTTATGGGACAGGCCAGGCGTGGCTACACCTTC.

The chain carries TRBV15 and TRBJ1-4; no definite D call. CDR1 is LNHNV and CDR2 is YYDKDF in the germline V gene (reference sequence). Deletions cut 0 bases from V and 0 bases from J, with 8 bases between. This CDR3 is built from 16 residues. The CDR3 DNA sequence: TGTGCCACCAGCAGAGATTTGGCAGCAACTAATGAAAAACTGTTTTTT. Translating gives CATSRDLAATNEKLFF. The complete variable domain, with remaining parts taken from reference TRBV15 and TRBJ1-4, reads DAMVIQNPRYQVTQFGKPVTLSCSQTLNHNVMYWYQQKSSQAPKLLFHYYDKDFNNEADTPDNFQSRRPNTSFCFLDIRSPGLGDTAMYLCATSRDLAATNEKLFFGSGTQLSVL.

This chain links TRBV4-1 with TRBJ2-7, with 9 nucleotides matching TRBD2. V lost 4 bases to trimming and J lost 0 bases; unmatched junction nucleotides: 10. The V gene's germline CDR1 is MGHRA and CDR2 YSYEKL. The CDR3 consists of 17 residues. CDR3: CASSRDPLAGFSYEQYF. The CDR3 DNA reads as TGCGCCAGCAGCCGCGACCCCCTAGCGGGGTTCTCCTACGAGCAGTACTTC.

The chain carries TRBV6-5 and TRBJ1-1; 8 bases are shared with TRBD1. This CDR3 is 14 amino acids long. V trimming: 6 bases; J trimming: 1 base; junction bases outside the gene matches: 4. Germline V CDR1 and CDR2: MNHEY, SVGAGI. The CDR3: CASSPGQANTEAFF. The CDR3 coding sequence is TGTGCCAGCAGCCCGGGACAGGCGAACACTGAAGCTTTCTTT.

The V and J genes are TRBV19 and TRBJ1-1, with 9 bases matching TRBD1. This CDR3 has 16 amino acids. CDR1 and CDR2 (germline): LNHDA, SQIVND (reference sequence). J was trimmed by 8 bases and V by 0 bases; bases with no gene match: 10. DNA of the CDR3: TGTGCCAGTAGTATAGATCCGGGACAGGGCATCGGGGAAGCTTTCTTT. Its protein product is CASSIDPGQGIGEAFF.

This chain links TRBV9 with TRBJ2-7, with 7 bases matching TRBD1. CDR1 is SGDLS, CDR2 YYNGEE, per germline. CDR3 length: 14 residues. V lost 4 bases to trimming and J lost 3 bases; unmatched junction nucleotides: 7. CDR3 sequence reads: CASSPPDRDYEQYF. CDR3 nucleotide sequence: TGTGCCAGCAGCCCACCCGACAGGGACTACGAGCAGTACTTC. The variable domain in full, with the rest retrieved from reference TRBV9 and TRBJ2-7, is DSGVTQTPKHLITATGQRVTLRCSPRSGDLSVYWYQQSLDQGLQFLIQYYNGEERAKGNILERFSAQQFPDLHSELNLSSLELGDSALYFCASSPPDRDYEQYFGPGTRLTVT.

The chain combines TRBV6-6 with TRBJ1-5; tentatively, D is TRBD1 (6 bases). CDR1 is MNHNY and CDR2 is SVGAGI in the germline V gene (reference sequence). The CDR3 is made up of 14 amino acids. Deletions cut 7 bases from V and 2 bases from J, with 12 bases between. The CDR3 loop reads CASTQGSGNQPQHF. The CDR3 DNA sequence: TGTGCCAGCACCCAGGGGTCGGGCAATCAGCCCCAGCATTTT.

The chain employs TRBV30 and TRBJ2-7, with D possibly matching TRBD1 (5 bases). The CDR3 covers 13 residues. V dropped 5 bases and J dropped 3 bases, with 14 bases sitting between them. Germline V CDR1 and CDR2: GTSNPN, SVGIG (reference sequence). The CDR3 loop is CAWATARFYEQYF. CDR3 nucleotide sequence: TGTGCCTGGGCGACAGCGCGATTCTACGAGCAGTACTTC.

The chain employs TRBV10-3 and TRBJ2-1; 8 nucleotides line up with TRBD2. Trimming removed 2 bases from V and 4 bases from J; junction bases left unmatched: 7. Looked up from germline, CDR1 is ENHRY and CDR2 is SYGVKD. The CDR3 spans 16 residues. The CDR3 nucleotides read TGTGCCATCAGTGAGGGGGCGGGGGGACTGTACAATGAGCAGTTCTTC. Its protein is CAISEGAGGLYNEQFF.

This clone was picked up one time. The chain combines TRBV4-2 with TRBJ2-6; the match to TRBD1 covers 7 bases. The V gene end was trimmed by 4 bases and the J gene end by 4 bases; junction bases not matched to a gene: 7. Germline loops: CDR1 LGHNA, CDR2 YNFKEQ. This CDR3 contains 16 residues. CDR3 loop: CASSPYLGQGANVLTF. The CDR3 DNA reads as TGTGCCAGCAGCCCCTACCTGGGACAGGGGGCCAACGTCCTGACTTTC.

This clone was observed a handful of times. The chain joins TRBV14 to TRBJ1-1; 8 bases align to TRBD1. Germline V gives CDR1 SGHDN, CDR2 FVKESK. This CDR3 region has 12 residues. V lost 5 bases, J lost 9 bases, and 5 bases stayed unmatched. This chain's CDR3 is CASSSDRVKAFF. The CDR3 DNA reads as TGTGCCAGCAGCTCGGACAGGGTTAAAGCTTTCTTT. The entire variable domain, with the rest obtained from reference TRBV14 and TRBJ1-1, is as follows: EAGVTQFPSHSVIEKGQTVTLRCDPISGHDNLYWYRRVMGKEIKFLLHFVKESKQDESGMPNNRFLAERTGGTYSTLKVQPAELEDSGVYFCASSSDRVKAFFGQGTRLTVV.

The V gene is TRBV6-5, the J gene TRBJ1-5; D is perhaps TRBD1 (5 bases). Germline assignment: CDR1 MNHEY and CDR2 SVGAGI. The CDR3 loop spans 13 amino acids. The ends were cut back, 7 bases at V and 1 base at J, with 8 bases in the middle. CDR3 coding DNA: TGTGCCAGCACTCGACAGAGCAATCAGCCCCAGCATTTT. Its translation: CASTRQSNQPQHF.

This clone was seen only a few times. In DNA form, the CDR3 reads TGTGCCAGCAGCCCGGGGACTAGCGGTGCGGACGAGCAGTACTTC. This sequence encodes CASSPGTSGADEQYF. The V call is TRBV4-2, the J call TRBJ2-7; 11 nucleotides match TRBD2. V shed 4 bases and J 5 bases; nucleotides not matched to a gene: 7. The CDR3 consists of 15 residues. Germline V gene sequence: CDR1 LGHNA, CDR2 YNFKEQ.

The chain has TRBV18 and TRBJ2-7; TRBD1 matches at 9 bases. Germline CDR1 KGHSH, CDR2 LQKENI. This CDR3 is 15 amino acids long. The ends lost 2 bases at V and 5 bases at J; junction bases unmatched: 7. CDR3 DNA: TGTGCCAGCTCACCATACCGGGACAGGGAACACGAGCAGTACTTC. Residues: CASSPYRDREHEQYF.

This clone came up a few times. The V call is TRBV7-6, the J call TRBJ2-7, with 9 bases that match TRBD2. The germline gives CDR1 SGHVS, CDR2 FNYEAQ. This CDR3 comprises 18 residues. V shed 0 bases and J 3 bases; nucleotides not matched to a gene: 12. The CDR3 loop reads CASSLASGGTGHLYEQYF. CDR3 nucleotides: TGTGCCAGCAGCTTAGCGAGCGGGGGGACGGGCCACCTCTACGAGCAGTACTTC.

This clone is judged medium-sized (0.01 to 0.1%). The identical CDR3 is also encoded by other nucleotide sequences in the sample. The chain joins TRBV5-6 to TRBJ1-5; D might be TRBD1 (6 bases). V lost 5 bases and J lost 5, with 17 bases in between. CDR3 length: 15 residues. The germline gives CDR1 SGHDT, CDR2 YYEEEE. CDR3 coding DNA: TGTGCCAGCAGTCTAAGGGGGGGGCTGTATCAGCCCCAGCATTTT. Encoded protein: CASSLRGGLYQPQHF. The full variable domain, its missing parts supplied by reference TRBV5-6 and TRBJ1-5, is DAGVTQSPTHLIKTRGQQVTLRCSPKSGHDTVSWYQQALGQGPQFIFQYYEEEERQRGNFPDRFSGHQFPNYSSELNVNALLLGDSALYLCASSLRGGLYQPQHFGDGTRLSIL.